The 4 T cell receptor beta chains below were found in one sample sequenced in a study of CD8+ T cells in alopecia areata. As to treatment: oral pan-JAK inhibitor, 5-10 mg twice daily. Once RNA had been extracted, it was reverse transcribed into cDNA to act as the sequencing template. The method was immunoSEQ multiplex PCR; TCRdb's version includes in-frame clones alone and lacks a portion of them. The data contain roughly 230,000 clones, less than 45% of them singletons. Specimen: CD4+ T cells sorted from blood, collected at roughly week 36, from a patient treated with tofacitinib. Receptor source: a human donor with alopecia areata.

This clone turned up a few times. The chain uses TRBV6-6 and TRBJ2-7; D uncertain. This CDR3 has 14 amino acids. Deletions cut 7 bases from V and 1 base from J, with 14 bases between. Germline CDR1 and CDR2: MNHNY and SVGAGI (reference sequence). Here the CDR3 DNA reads TGTGCCAGCACCCCTCGGACGCAGTCCTACGAGCAGTACTTC. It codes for CASTPRTQSYEQYF.

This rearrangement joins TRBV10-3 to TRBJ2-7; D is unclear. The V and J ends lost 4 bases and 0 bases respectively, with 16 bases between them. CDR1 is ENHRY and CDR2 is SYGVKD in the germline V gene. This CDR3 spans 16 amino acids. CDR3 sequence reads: CAISATWTEFSYEQYF. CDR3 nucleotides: TGTGCCATCAGTGCCACCTGGACGGAATTCTCCTACGAGCAGTACTTC.

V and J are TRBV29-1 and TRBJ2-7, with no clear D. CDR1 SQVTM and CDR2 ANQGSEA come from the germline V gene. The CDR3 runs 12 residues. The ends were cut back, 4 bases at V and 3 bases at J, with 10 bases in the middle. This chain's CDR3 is CSVGLSVYEQYF. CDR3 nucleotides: TGCAGCGTTGGTTTAAGCGTCTACGAGCAGTACTTC.

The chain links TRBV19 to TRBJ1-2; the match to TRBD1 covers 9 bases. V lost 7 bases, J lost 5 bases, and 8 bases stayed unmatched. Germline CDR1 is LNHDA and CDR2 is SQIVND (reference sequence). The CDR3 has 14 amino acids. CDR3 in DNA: TGTGCCAGTATTACTCCGGGACAGGGTTATGGCTACACCTTC. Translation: CASITPGQGYGYTF.